This T cell receptor beta chain was identified in a study of blood T cell repertoires in COVID-19. Study as a whole: From the United States, Italy and Spain came samples of acute and convalescent COVID-19. PBMCs, B-cell-depleted T cells, or T cells provided the cDNA or gDNA that made up the material.

The length of the CDR3 is 14 residues. V shed 0 bases and J shed 4 bases, with 7 bases lying between them. CDR1 KGHSH and CDR2 LQKENI come from the germline V gene. Authors' methods: Estimates of nucleated cell counts were drawn from the amplification of reference gene primers. Profiling relied on immunoSEQ multiplex PCR, and the TCRdb table lists in-frame clones only, not all of them. V and J calls and clone size follow that table, whereas D and trimming were derived from the DNA. The sample yields some 180,000 clones, roughly 85% seen once. The sequence came from an older woman with acute or convalescent COVID-19. The chain links TRBV18 to TRBJ1-3, with unresolved D. Material for sequencing was peripheral blood. This CDR3 reads CASSPPTRGNTIYF. CDR3 coding DNA: TGTGCCAGCTCACCACCCACGCGGGGAAACACCATATATTTT.